What follows is one T cell receptor beta chain and its context. Sequencing was performed with immunoSEQ multiplex PCR; in TCRdb, only in-frame clones are kept and a portion is missing. The sample has 250,000 to 350,000 clones, 90% seen once. The sample originates from a study of blood T cell repertoires in COVID-19. Background on the study: The analysed material was cDNA or gDNA that came from T cells, B-cell-depleted T cells, or PBMCs.

Germline V lookup: CDR1 LNHDA, CDR2 SQIVND (reference sequence). Germline trimming cut 3 bases from V and 5 bases from J; bases unmatched to any gene: 9. CDR3 length: 17 residues. This clonotype originated in a woman in her twenties or thirties with COVID-19, enrolled during active disease. This rearrangement joins TRBV19 to TRBJ2-5; 13 bases are a match to TRBD2. The sample taken for sequencing was peripheral blood. The chain's CDR3 is CASSMSSGLAGRETQYF. CDR3 DNA: TGTGCCAGTAGTATGTCTTCGGGACTAGCGGGACGGGAGACCCAGTACTTC.